This entry lists 29 T cell receptor beta chains sequenced from one sample in a study of identical twins. Each CDR3 protein is one row after TCRdb ran MiXCR on the 5' RACE reads. The profile shows 240,000 or so distinct CDR3 sequences, 5.5% to 7% of them singletons. These data also featured in a second study, about yellow fever vaccine responses in identical twins.

The sample was memory (CD45RO+) T cells sorted from blood. The source of these receptors is a woman aged 18-29 years in good health.

V usage is TRBV28 and J usage is TRBJ2-5; perhaps TRBD1 as D (5 bases). The CDR3 is made up of 13 amino acids. CDR1 and CDR2 (germline): MDHEN, SYDVKM. V dropped 7 bases and J dropped 0 bases, with 9 bases sitting between them. The DNA for the CDR3 is TGTGCCAGCACCCCAGGGAACCAAGAGACCCAGTACTTC. Residues: CASTPGNQETQYF. The entire variable domain, with the rest obtained from reference TRBV28 and TRBJ2-5, is as follows: DVKVTQSSRYLVKRTGEKVFLECVQDMDHENMFWYRQDPGLGLRLIYFSYDVKMKEKGDIPEGYSVSREKKERFSLILESASTNQTSMYLCASTPGNQETQYFGPGTRLLVL.

CDR3 sequence: CSARRTSGGADEQFF. The CDR3 bases are TGCAGTGCTCGGCGTACTAGCGGGGGGGCCGATGAGCAGTTCTTC. The genes are TRBV20-1 and TRBJ2-1, with TRBD2 matching over 13 bases. Germline V lookup: CDR1 DFQATT, CDR2 SNEGSKA (reference sequence). The CDR3 is made up of 15 amino acids. Trimming took 5 bases from V and 8 from J; bases not matched to a gene: 9.

This clonotype occurred a few times. The chain combines TRBV2 with TRBJ2-1; 10 bases map to TRBD2. Trimming at V came to 9 bases and at J to 0 bases, leaving 2 bases not matched to a gene. Looked up from germline, CDR1 is SNHLY and CDR2 is FYNNEI. The CDR3 covers 14 residues. The CDR3 reads CARASGSSYNEQFF. The CDR3, as DNA: TGTGCCAGAGCTAGCGGGAGCTCCTACAATGAGCAGTTCTTC.

The J gene is TRBJ2-3, the V gene TRBV3-1; maybe TRBD2 (6 bases). V was shortened by 5 bases and J by 2 bases, with 11 bases between the two germline ends. CDR1 and CDR2 from the germline V gene are LGHDT and YNNKEL (reference sequence). The CDR3 has 14 residues. The DNA of the CDR3 is TGTGCCAGCAGCTCGAGCGGGCCCACAGATACGCAGTATTTT. It translates to CASSSSGPTDTQYF.

V gene TRBV7-8 combines with J gene TRBJ2-1, with D possibly TRBD1 on 5 matching bases. The V gene's germline CDR1 is SGHVS and CDR2 FQNEAQ. V lost 3 bases to trimming and J lost 1 base, with 10 bases between them. The CDR3 contains 15 residues. The CDR3 reads CASSLAGWSYNEQFF. The CDR3 DNA reads as TGTGCCAGCAGCTTGGCAGGGTGGTCCTACAATGAGCAGTTCTTC.

In DNA form, the CDR3 reads TGTGCCAGCAGTTACAGCCCGGGACTAGCGGCCGGGGAGCTGTTTTTT. This gives the protein CASSYSPGLAAGELFF. The J gene is TRBJ2-2, the V gene TRBV6-5; 11 positions match TRBD2. This CDR3 is 16 amino acids long. The V segment lost 2 bases and the J segment 6 bases; nucleotides outside the gene matches: 5. In germline, CDR1 is MNHEY, CDR2 SVGAGI.

V usage is TRBV27 and J usage is TRBJ2-2; D unresolved. V lost 8 bases to trimming and J lost 5 bases, with 9 bases between them. This CDR3 comprises 12 residues. Germline CDR1 and CDR2: MNHEY and SMNVEV (reference sequence). The CDR3 spells CASGRPTGELFF. The CDR3 nucleotides are TGTGCCAGCGGTCGACCTACCGGGGAGCTGTTTTTT.

This clonotype was found many times. The chain couples TRBV29-1 to TRBJ2-5; 10 bases agree with TRBD1. The CDR3 loop spans 13 amino acids. Germline values: CDR1 SQVTM, CDR2 ANQGSEA. J lost 4 bases, V lost 6 bases, and 5 bases had no gene match. CDR3 protein: CSVGQGRIETQYF. In DNA, the CDR3 is TGCAGCGTGGGACAGGGGAGGATAGAGACCCAGTACTTC.

At least ten counts were recorded for this clonotype. The rearrangement uses TRBV6-1 and TRBJ2-7; D is unresolved. Germline assignment: CDR1 MNHNS and CDR2 SASEGT. V gave up 2 bases and J gave up 3 bases, with 8 bases separating them. CDR3 length equals 13 residues. CDR3 in amino acids: CASSESWDYEQYV. Written as DNA, the CDR3 is TGTGCCAGCAGTGAAAGTTGGGACTACGAGCAGTACGTC.

This clonotype was found a few times. V and J are TRBV6-1 and TRBJ2-7, with TRBD2 matching over 11 bases. The CDR3 totals 16 residues. The germline gives CDR1 MNHNS, CDR2 SASEGT. After removal of 6 bases from V and 5 bases from J, the junction contained 12 bases not matched to a gene. CDR3 protein: CASRKAIAGGPHEQYF. The CDR3 coding sequence is TGTGCCAGCAGAAAGGCTATAGCGGGAGGGCCCCACGAGCAGTACTTC.

The chain is built from TRBV6-5 and TRBJ2-7; D might be TRBD1 (6 bases). CDR1 is MNHEY, CDR2 SVGAGI, per germline. Trimming cost V 2 bases and J 7 bases, with 15 bases left between them. CDR3 size: 14 residues. CDR3 region: CASSYGTQATEQYF. In DNA, the CDR3 is TGTGCCAGCAGTTACGGGACACAAGCTACGGAGCAGTACTTC.

This clonotype turned up a few times. The rearrangement links TRBV5-1 to TRBJ2-5; possibly TRBD2 for D (6 bases). This CDR3 is 14 amino acids long. V was trimmed by 5 bases and J by 1 base, leaving 12 bases between them. CDR1 and CDR2 from the germline V gene are SGHRS and YFSETQ. The CDR3 spells CASSSGGSQETQYF. DNA for the CDR3: TGCGCCAGCAGTAGTGGGGGGAGCCAAGAGACCCAGTACTTC.

This chain links TRBV4-1 with TRBJ1-4; 7 nucleotides match TRBD1. The germline CDR1 and CDR2 sequences are MGHRA and YSYEKL. The CDR3 is 15 amino acids. The trim removed 5 bases at V and 1 base at J, leaving 4 bases unmatched. The CDR3 DNA reads TGCGCCAGCAGCACCACAGGGGTAACTAATGAAAAACTGTTTTTT. The encoded protein is CASSTTGVTNEKLFF.

The chain carries TRBV12-3 or TRBV12-4 and TRBJ2-5; no definite D call. Trimming left V 6 bases short and J 2 bases short, with 13 bases between. The CDR3 contains 14 residues. The CDR3 nucleotides read TGTGCCAGCAGCCCCCAGGTACAGCAAGAGACCCAGTACTTC. Translated: CASSPQVQQETQYF.

In its sample, this clonotype was seen a few times. J is TRBJ2-1 and V is TRBV9, with D possibly TRBD2 on 6 matching bases. V was clipped by 3 bases and J by 0 bases, with 10 bases between them. This CDR3 region has 15 residues. CDR1 is SGDLS and CDR2 is YYNGEE in the germline V gene. The CDR3 nucleotides are TGTGCCAGCAGCGCCCGGGACTCCTCCTACAATGAGCAGTTCTTC. Its translation is CASSARDSSYNEQFF.

This clonotype appeared many times. This chain links TRBV5-1 with TRBJ1-5; D remains unclear. V was cut by 2 bases and J by 2 bases, with 11 bases left in between. CDR1 and CDR2 from the germline V gene are SGHRS and YFSETQ. This CDR3 spans 15 amino acids. The CDR3 DNA reads as TGCGCCAGCAGCTTAAACAGTGGGGGCAATCAGCCCCAGCATTTT. This codes for CASSLNSGGNQPQHF.

The chain has TRBV6-1 and TRBJ2-6; D is undetermined. This CDR3 comprises 15 residues. From germline, CDR1 is MNHNS and CDR2 SASEGT. Trimming removed 7 bases from V and 0 bases from J, with 10 bases in between. As DNA, the CDR3 is TGTGCCAGCACCTCTACCACCTCTGGGGCCAACGTCCTGACTTTC. It codes for CASTSTTSGANVLTF.

This clonotype was detected many times. The genes are TRBV20-1 and TRBJ1-5; D possibly corresponds to TRBD1 (5 bases). The CDR3 loop spans 13 amino acids. Germline values: CDR1 DFQATT, CDR2 SNEGSKA (reference sequence). Trimming took off 0 bases at V and 4 bases at J, with 7 bases between the two ends. The CDR3 nucleotides read TGCAGTGCTAGAGATGGGGGGAATCAGCCCCAGCATTTT. Residues: CSARDGGNQPQHF.

There are many counts of this clonotype. V and J are TRBV12-3 or TRBV12-4 and TRBJ1-4; D not resolved. V was cut by 3 bases and J by 5 bases, with 7 bases left in between. This CDR3 spans 13 amino acids. The CDR3 DNA reads TGTGCCAGCAGTTTGAGTGGGAATGAAAAACTGTTTTTT. This codes for CASSLSGNEKLFF.

V is TRBV12-3 or TRBV12-4 and J is TRBJ2-6, with D unresolved. There are 16 residues in the CDR3. V lost 6 bases and J 4 bases, leaving 16 bases between the germline ends. CDR3 amino acids: CASSPGHTIGANVLTF. In DNA, the CDR3 is TGTGCCAGCAGCCCAGGCCACACCATCGGGGCCAACGTCCTGACTTTC.

This chain uses TRBV20-1 with TRBJ2-7; possible D gene TRBD2, 5 bases. Trimming left V 2 bases short and J 3 bases short, with 8 bases between. Germline V gene data show CDR1 as DFQATT and CDR2 as SNEGSKA (reference sequence). This CDR3 is 12 amino acids long. The CDR3 DNA reads TGCAGTGCTAGACCAGGAGGCTACGAGCAGTACGTC. Amino acid sequence: CSARPGGYEQYV.

This chain connects TRBV12-3 or TRBV12-4 to TRBJ2-1; 8 bases are a match to TRBD2. The V segment lost 3 bases and the J segment 6 bases; nucleotides outside the gene matches: 4. This CDR3 contains 14 residues. In nucleotides, the CDR3 is TGTGCCAGCAGTTTCTATAGCGGGGCCAATGAGCAGTTCTTC. Translation: CASSFYSGANEQFF.

This chain uses TRBV20-1 with TRBJ2-1, with TRBD2 matching over 8 bases. V shed 0 bases and J 5 bases; nucleotides not matched to a gene: 9. CDR3 length: 16 amino acids. Germline V gene sequence: CDR1 DFQATT, CDR2 SNEGSKA (reference sequence). The CDR3 here is CSARERGSGKHNEQFF. The CDR3 DNA is TGCAGTGCTAGAGAGAGGGGTAGCGGGAAACACAATGAGCAGTTCTTC.

This clonotype was seen only a few times. The chain employs TRBV10-3 and TRBJ2-1, with TRBD2 matching 14 bases. The CDR3 sequence is 19 residues long. V dropped 2 bases and J dropped 6; count of bases not matched to a gene: 12. The germline V gene encodes CDR1 ENHRY and CDR2 SYGVKD. CDR3 in amino acids: CAISERRAPGTSGSNEQFF. As DNA, the CDR3 is TGTGCCATCAGTGAGCGGAGGGCCCCCGGGACTAGCGGGAGCAATGAGCAGTTCTTC.

In this sample, this clonotype turned up a few times. The chain combines TRBV20-1 with TRBJ2-3; 9 bases agree with TRBD2. Germline CDR1 DFQATT, CDR2 SNEGSKA (reference sequence). The V gene end was trimmed by 0 bases and the J gene end by 0 bases; junction bases not matched to a gene: 10. CDR3 size: 18 residues. This chain's CDR3 is CSARDRLAGYASTDTQYF. The CDR3 DNA reads TGCAGTGCTAGAGATCGCCTAGCGGGATATGCTAGCACAGATACGCAGTATTTT.

Ten or more counts support this clonotype. The chain is built from TRBV20-1 and TRBJ1-1; 7 nucleotides align to TRBD1. J was trimmed by 6 bases and V by 6 bases; bases with no gene match: 10. Per germline, CDR1 DFQATT and CDR2 SNEGSKA (reference sequence). The CDR3 covers 13 residues. CDR3 loop: CSAPGTVGPEAFF. The CDR3 nucleotides are TGCAGTGCCCCCGGGACAGTCGGCCCTGAAGCTTTCTTT.

This clonotype appeared many times. The chain joins TRBV27 to TRBJ1-4; D possibly corresponds to TRBD1 (5 bases). Trimming removed 1 base from V and 6 bases from J, with 12 bases in between. This CDR3 comprises 15 residues. Germline CDR1 and CDR2: MNHEY and SMNVEV (reference sequence). The CDR3 nucleotides read TGTGCCAGCAGTTTATTCTCAGGGACCGATGAAAAACTGTTTTTT. This translates into CASSLFSGTDEKLFF.

This rearrangement joins TRBV20-1 to TRBJ2-7; tentative D call: TRBD2 (5 bases). CDR3 length: 14 amino acids. V gave up 1 base and J gave up 3 bases, with 13 bases separating them. Germline V gives CDR1 DFQATT, CDR2 SNEGSKA (reference sequence). The CDR3 spells CSARASREFYEQYF. Written as DNA, the CDR3 is TGCAGTGCTAGAGCCTCCCGGGAATTCTACGAGCAGTACTTC.

The chain uses TRBV2 and TRBJ1-5; 7 bases line up with TRBD1. V was clipped by 6 bases and J by 4 bases; unmatched bases: 6. Germline CDR1 SNHLY, CDR2 FYNNEI. This CDR3 spans 14 amino acids. CDR3 coding DNA: TGTGCCAGCAGGGTGAGGGACAGAAATCAGCCCCAGCATTTT. Its translation is CASRVRDRNQPQHF.